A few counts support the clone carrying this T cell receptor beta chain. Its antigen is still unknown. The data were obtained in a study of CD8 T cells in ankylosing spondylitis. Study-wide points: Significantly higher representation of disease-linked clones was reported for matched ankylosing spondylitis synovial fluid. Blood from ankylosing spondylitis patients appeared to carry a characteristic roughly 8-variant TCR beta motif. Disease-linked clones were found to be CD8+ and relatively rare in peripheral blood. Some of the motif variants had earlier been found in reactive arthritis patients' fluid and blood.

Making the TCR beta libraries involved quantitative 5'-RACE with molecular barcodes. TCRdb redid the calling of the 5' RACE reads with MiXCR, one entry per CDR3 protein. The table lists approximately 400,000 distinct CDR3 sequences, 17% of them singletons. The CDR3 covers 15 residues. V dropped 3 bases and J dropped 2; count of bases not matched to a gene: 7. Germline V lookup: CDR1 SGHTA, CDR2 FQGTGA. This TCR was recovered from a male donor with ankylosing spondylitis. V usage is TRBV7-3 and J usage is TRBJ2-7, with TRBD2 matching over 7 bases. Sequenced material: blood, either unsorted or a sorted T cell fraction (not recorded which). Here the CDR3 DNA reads TGTGCCAGCAGCTTTCAGGCTAGCGGAACCTACGAGCAGTACTTC. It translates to CASSFQASGTYEQYF.